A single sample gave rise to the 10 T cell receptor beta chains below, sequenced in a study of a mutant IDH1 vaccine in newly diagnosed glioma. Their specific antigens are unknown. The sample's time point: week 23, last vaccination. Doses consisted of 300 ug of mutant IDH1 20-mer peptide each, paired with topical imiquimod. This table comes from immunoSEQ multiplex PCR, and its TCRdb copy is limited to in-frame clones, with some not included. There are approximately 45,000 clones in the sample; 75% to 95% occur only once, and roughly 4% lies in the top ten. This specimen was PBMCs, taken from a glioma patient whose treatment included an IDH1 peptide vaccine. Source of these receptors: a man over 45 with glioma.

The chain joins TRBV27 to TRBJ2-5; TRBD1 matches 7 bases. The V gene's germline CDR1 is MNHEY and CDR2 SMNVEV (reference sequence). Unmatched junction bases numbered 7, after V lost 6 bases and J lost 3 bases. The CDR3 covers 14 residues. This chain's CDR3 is CASSGIQGEETQYF. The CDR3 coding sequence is TGTGCCAGCAGCGGGATCCAGGGGGAAGAGACCCAGTACTTC.

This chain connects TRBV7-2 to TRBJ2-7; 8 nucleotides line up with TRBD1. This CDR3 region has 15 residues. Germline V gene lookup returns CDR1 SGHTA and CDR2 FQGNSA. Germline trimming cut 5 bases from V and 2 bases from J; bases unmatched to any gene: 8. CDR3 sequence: CASSPTGGTAYEQYF. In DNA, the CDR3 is TGTGCCAGCAGCCCAACAGGGGGTACGGCCTACGAGCAGTACTTC.

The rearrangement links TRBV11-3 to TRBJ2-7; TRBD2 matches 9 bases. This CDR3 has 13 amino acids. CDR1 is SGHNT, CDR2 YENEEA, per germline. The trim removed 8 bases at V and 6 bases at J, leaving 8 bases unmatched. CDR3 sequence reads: CASGASGTLEQYF. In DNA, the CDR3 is TGTGCCAGCGGGGCTAGCGGGACTCTCGAGCAGTACTTC.

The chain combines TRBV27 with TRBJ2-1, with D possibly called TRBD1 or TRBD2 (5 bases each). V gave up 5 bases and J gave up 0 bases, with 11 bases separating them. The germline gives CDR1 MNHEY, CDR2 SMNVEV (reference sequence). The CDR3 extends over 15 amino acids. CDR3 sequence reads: CASSRDPSSYNEQFF. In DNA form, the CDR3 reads TGTGCCAGCAGTCGGGACCCGAGCTCCTACAATGAGCAGTTCTTC.

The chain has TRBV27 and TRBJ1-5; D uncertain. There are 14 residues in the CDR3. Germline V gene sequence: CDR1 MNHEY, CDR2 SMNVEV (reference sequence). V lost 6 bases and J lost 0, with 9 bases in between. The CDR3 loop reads CASRSHGSNQPQHF. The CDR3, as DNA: TGTGCCAGCAGGAGCCACGGTAGCAATCAGCCCCAGCATTTT.

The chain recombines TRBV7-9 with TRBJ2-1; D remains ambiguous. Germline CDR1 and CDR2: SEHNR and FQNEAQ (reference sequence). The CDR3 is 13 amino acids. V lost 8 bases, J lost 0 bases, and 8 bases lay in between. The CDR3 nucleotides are TGTGCCAGCGTTCCTTTCTCCTACAATGAGCAGTTCTTC. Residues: CASVPFSYNEQFF. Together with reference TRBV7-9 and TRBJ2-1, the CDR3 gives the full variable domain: DTGVSQNPRHKITKRGQNVTFRCDPISEHNRLYWYRQTLGQGPEFLTYFQNEAQLEKSRLLSDRFSAERPKGSFSTLEIQRTEQGDSAMYLCASVPFSYNEQFFGPGTRLTVL.

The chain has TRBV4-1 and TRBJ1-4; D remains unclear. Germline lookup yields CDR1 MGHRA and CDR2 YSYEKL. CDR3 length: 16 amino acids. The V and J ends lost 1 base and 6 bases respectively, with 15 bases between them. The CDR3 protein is CASSQVTGPPYEKLFF. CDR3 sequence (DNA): TGCGCCAGCAGCCAAGTAACCGGTCCACCCTATGAAAAACTGTTTTTT.

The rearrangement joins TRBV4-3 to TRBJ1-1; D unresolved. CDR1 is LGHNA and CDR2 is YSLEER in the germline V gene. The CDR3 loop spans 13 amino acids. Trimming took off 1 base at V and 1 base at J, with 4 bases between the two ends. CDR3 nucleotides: TGCGCCAGCAGCCAAGGTCGGAACACTGAAGCTTTCTTT. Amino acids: CASSQGRNTEAFF.

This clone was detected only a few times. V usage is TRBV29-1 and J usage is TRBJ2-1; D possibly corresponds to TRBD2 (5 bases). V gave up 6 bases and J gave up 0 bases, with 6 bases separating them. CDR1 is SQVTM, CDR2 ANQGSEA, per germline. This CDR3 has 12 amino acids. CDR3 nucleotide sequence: TGCAGCGTCGGGGACTCCTACAATGAGCAGTTCTTC. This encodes CSVGDSYNEQFF.

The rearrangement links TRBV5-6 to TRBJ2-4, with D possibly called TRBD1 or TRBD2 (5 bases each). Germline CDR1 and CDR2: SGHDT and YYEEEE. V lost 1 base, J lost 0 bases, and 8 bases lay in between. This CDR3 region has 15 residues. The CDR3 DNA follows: TGTGCCAGCAGCTTGTGGGGGACAGCCAAAAACATTCAGTACTTC. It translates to CASSLWGTAKNIQYF.